This TCR beta chain was retrieved from a study of a mutant IDH1 vaccine in newly diagnosed glioma. Study information: Patients received vaccination from 4-6 weeks after radiotherapy alone, or with temozolomide cycles. Prior therapy was radiotherapy, temozolomide, or both; most received both.

Sequenced by immunoSEQ multiplex PCR; TCRdb stores in-frame clones only, minus some. Seen here are fewer than 60,000 clones, around 60% observed once, and the top ten hold roughly 5%. Stated time point: week 47, end of study. Every vaccination contained 300 ug of the mutant IDH1 20-mer peptide and was paired with topical imiquimod. The V segment lost 6 bases and the J segment 4 bases; nucleotides outside the gene matches: 11. CDR1 and CDR2 (germline): SGHRS, YFSETQ. This CDR3 contains 15 residues. Notes on this clone: Its antigen is still unknown.

The TCR comes from a man between 35 and 55 years old with glioma. Some clones in this sample may be carry-over from other donors' samples. The V and J genes are TRBV5-1 and TRBJ2-7; TRBD1 agrees at 9 bases. Source: peripheral blood mononuclear cells (PBMCs), taken from a glioma patient whose treatment included an IDH1 peptide vaccine. The CDR3 region has the DNA TGCGCCAGCACACCTGGGGGACAGGGTGGTTACGAGCAGTACTTC. Its protein product is CASTPGGQGGYEQYF.